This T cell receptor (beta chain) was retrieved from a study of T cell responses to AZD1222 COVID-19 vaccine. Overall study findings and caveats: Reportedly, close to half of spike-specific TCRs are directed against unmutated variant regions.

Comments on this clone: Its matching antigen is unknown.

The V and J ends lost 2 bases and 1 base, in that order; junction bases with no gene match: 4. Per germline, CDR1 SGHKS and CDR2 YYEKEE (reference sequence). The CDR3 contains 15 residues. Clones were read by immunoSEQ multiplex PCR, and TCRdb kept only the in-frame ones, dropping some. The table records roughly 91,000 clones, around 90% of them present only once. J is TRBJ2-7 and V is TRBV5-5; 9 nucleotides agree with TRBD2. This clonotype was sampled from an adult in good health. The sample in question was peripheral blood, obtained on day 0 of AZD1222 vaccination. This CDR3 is CASSFRTSESYEQYF. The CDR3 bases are TGTGCCAGCAGCTTTAGGACTAGCGAGTCCTACGAGCAGTACTTC.